Sequencing of this T cell receptor (beta chain) was carried out in a study of blood T cell repertoires in COVID-19. Germline CDR1 and CDR2: LGHNA and YNFKEQ. CDR3 size: 16 residues. V dropped 4 bases and J dropped 0; count of bases not matched to a gene: 5. Sequencing used immunoSEQ multiplex PCR; TCRdb keeps in-frame clones, though not all of them. This sample carries fewer than 700,000 clones, roughly 91% of them seen once, and the ten largest clones take 7.5% to 9%. V gene TRBV4-2 combines with J gene TRBJ1-2; 10 nucleotides align to TRBD1. Sequences were obtained from peripheral blood. This receptor was identified in a woman between 50 and 59 years old with COVID-19, enrolled during active disease. The CDR3 is CASSPGQGSPNYGYTF. The CDR3 nucleotides read TGTGCCAGCAGCCCGGGACAGGGGTCCCCTAACTATGGCTACACCTTC.